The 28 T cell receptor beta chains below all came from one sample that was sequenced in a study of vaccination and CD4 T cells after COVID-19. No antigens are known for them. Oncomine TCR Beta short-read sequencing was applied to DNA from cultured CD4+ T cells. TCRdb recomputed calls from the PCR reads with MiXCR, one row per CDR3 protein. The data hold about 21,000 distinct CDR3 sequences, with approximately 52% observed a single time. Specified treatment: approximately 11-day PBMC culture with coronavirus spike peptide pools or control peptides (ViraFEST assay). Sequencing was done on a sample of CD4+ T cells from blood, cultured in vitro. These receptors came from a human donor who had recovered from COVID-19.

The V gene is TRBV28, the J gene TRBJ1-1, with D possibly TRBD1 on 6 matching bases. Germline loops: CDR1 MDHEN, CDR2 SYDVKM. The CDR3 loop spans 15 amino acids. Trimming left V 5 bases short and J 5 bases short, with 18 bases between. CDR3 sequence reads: CASSPPLGQQTEAFF. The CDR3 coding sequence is TGTGCCAGCAGTCCCCCTCTTGGACAGCAGACTGAAGCTTTCTTT.

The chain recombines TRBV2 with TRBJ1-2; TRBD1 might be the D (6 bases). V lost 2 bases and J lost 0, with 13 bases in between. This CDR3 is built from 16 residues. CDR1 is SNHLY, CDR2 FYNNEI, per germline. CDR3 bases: TGTGCCAGCAGTGAAAACAGGGCCACAGCTAACTATGGCTACACCTTC. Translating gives CASSENRATANYGYTF.

Here the CDR3 DNA reads TGTGCCAGCAGCTTAGCCTCTACAGGCCGATATAATTCACCCCTCCACTTT. This encodes CASSLASTGRYNSPLHF. This chain uses TRBV7-6 with TRBJ1-6; D perhaps matches TRBD1 (5 bases). CDR3 size: 17 residues. Trimming took 0 bases from V and 4 from J, leaving 13 bases between them. The germline V gene encodes CDR1 SGHVS and CDR2 FNYEAQ.

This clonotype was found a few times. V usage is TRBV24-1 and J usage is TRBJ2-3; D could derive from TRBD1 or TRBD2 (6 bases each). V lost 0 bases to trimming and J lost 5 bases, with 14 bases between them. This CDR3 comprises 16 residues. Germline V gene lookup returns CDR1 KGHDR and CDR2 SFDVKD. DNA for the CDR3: TGTGCCACCAGTGATTTGTATGCCGGGGGCGGAGATACGCAGTATTTT. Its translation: CATSDLYAGGGDTQYF.

CDR3 loop: CASSPGQVHPYEQYF. In DNA form, the CDR3 reads TGCGCCAGCAGCCCGGGACAGGTTCATCCCTACGAGCAGTACTTC. The chain recombines TRBV5-1 with TRBJ2-7, with TRBD1 matching 8 bases. Germline values: CDR1 SGHRS, CDR2 YFSETQ. The length of the CDR3 is 15 residues. The V segment lost 4 bases and the J segment 2 bases; nucleotides outside the gene matches: 8. Together with reference TRBV5-1 and TRBJ2-7, the CDR3 gives the full variable domain: KAGVTQTPRYLIKTRGQQVTLSCSPISGHRSVSWYQQTPGQGLQFLFEYFSETQRNKGNFPGRFSGRQFSNSRSEMNVSTLELGDSALYLCASSPGQVHPYEQYFGPGTRLTVT.

CDR3 region: CASSQSYQGSSTDTQYF. CDR3 DNA sequence: TGCGCCAGCAGTCAATCCTATCAGGGCTCCAGCACAGATACGCAGTATTTT. The rearrangement uses TRBV23-1 and TRBJ2-3; D perhaps matches TRBD1 (5 bases). TRBV23-1 is an ORF, with its function uncertain. This CDR3 spans 17 amino acids. Trimming cost V 0 bases and J 0 bases, with 13 bases left between them.

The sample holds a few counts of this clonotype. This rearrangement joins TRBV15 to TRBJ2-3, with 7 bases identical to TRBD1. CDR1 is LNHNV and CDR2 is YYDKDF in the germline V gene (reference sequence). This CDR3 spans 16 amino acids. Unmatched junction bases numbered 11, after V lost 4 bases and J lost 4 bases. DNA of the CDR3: TGTGCCACCAGCACCCCCCGGACAGGTCGCCCAGATACGCAGTATTTT. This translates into CATSTPRTGRPDTQYF.

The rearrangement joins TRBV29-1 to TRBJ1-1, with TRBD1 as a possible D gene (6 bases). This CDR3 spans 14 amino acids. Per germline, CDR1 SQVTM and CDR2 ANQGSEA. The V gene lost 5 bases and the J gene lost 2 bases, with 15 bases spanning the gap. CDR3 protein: CSVRVTGFNTEAFF. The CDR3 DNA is TGCAGCGTTAGAGTGACAGGTTTTAACACTGAAGCTTTCTTT.

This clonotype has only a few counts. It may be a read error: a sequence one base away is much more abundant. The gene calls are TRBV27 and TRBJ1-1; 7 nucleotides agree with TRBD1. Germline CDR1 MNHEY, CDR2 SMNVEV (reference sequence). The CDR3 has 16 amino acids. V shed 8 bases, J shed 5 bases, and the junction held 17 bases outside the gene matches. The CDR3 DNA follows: TGTGCCAGCGCCACAGGGGTCTCCAGGGCTTGGACTGAAGCTTTCTTT. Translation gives CASATGVSRAWTEAFF.

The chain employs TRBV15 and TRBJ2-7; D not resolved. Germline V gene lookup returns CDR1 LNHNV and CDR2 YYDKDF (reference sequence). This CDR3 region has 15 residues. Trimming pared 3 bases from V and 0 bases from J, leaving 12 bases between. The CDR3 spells CATSSQRRLSYEQYF. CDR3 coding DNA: TGTGCCACCAGCAGCCAACGTAGACTCTCCTACGAGCAGTACTTC.

The CDR3 sequence is CSAREASGRGNEQFF. CDR3 bases: TGCAGTGCTAGAGAGGCTAGCGGGAGGGGCAATGAGCAGTTCTTC. The chain employs TRBV20-1 and TRBJ2-1; 12 positions match TRBD2. This CDR3 region has 15 residues. J was trimmed by 6 bases and V by 0 bases; bases with no gene match: 3. CDR1 and CDR2 from the germline V gene are DFQATT and SNEGSKA (reference sequence).

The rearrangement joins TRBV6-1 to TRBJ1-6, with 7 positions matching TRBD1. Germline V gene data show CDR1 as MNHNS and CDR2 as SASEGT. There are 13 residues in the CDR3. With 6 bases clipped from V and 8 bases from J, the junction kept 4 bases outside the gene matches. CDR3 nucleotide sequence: TGTGCCAGCAGACACACAGGGGATTCACCCCTCCACTTT. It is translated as CASRHTGDSPLHF.

The DNA for the CDR3 is TGTGCCAGCAGCCAAGTGGGGGCCGAGGGGAGCGAGCAGTACTTC. This codes for CASSQVGAEGSEQYF. The chain carries TRBV14 and TRBJ2-7, with D possibly matching TRBD1 (6 bases). The V and J ends lost 1 base and 6 bases respectively, with 16 bases between them. The CDR3 runs to 15 residues. The germline V gene has CDR1 SGHDN and CDR2 FVKESK.

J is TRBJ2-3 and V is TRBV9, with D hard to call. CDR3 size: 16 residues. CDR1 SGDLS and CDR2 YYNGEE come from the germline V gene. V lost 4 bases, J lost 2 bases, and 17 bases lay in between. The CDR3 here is CASSPRTNLVTDTQYF. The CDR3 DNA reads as TGTGCCAGCAGCCCCCGGACCAACCTAGTCACAGATACGCAGTATTTT.

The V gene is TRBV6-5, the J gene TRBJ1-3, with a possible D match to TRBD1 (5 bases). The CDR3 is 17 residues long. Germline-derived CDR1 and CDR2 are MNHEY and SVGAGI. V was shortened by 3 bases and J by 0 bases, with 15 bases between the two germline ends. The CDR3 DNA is TGTGCCAGCAGTTATAGCCGACAGAAAGCCTCTGGAAACACCATATATTTT. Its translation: CASSYSRQKASGNTIYF.

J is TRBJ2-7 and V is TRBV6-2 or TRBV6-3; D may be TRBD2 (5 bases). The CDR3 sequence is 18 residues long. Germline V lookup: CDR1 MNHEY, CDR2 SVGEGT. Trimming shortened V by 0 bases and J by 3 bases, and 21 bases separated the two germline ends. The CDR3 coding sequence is TGTGCCAGCAGTTACTCGCGTGCCCTAGCATTCTCACACTACGAGCAGTACTTC. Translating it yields CASSYSRALAFSHYEQYF.

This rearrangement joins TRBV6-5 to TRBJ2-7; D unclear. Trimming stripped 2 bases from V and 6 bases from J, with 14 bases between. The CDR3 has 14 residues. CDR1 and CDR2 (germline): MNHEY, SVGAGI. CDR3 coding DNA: TGTGCCAGCAGTTACCTCCCCCCGAGGCGCGAGCAGTACTTC. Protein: CASSYLPPRREQYF.

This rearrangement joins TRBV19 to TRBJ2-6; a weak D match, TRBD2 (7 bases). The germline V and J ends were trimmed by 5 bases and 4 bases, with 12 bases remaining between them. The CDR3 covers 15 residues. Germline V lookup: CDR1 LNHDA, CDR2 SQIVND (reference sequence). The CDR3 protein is CASSRRGAGANVLTF. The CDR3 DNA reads TGTGCCAGTAGTCGTCGGGGGGCCGGGGCCAACGTCCTGACTTTC.

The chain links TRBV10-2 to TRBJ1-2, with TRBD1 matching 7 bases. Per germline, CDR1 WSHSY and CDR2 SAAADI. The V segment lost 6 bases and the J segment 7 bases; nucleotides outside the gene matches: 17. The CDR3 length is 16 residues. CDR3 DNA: TGCGCCAGCAGACCAACGAGACAGGGTTTCCGCCTTGGCTACACCTTC. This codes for CASRPTRQGFRLGYTF.

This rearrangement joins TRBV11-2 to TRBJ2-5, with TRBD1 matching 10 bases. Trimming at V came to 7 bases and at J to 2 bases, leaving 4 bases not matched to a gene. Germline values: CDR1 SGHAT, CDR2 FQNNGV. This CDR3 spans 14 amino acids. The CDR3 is CASNRGQGQETQYF. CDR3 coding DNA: TGTGCCAGCAACCGGGGACAGGGGCAAGAGACCCAGTACTTC. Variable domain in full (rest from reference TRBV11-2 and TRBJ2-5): EAGVAQSPRYKIIEKRQSVAFWCNPISGHATLYWYQQILGQGPKLLIQFQNNGVVDDSQLPKDRFSAERLKGVDSTLKIQPAKLEDSAVYLCASNRGQGQETQYFGPGTRLLVL.

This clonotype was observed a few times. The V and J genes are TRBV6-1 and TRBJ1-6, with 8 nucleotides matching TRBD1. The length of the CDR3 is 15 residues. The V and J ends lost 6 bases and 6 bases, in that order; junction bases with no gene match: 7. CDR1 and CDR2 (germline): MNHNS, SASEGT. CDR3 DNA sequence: TGTGCCAGCAGGGCAGGGGGCGCGGGTAATTCACCCCTCCACTTT. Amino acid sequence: CASRAGGAGNSPLHF.

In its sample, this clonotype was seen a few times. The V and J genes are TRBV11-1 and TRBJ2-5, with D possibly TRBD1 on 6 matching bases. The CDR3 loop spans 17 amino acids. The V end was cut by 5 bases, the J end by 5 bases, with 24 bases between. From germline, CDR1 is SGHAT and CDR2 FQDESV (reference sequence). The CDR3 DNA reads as TGTGCCAGCAGCCATGGGACATGGTTCCTCGGGACGGAGACCCAGTACTTC. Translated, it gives CASSHGTWFLGTETQYF.

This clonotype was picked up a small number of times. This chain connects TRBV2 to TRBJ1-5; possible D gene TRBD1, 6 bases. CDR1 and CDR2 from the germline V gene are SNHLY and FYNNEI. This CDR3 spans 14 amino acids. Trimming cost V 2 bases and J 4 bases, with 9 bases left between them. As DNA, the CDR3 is TGTGCCAGCAGTGAAAGGACAGAGAATCAGCCCCAGCATTTT. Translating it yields CASSERTENQPQHF. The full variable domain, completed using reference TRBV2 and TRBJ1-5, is EPEVTQTPSHQVTQMGQEVILRCVPISNHLYFYWYRQILGQKVEFLVSFYNNEISEKSEIFDDQFSVERPDGSNFTLKIRSTKLEDSAMYFCASSERTENQPQHFGDGTRLSIL.

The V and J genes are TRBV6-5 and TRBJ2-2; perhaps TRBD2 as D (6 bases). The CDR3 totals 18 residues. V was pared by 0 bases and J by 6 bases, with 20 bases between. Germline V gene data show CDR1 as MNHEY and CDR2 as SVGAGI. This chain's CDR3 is CASSYSTFSSVKAGELFF. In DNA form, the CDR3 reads TGTGCCAGCAGTTACTCTACATTCTCTAGCGTAAAAGCCGGGGAGCTGTTTTTT.

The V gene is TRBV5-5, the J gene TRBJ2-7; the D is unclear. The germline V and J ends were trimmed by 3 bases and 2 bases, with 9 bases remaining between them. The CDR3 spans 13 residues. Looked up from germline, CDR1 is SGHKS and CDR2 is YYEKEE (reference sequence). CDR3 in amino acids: CASSYRPPYEQYF. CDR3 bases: TGTGCCAGCAGCTATAGACCCCCCTACGAGCAGTACTTC.

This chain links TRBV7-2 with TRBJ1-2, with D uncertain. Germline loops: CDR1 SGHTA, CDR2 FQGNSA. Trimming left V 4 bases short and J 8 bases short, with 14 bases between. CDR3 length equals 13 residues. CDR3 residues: CASSSDGSGGYTF. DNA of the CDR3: TGTGCCAGCAGCTCGGACGGGTCTGGAGGCTACACCTTC.

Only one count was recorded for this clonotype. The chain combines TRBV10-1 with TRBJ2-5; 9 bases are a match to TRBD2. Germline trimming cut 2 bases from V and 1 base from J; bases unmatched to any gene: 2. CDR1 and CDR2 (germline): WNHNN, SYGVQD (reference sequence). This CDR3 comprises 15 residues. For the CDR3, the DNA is TGCGCCAGCAGTGAGCTAGCGGGACCCCAAGAGACCCAGTACTTC. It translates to CASSELAGPQETQYF.

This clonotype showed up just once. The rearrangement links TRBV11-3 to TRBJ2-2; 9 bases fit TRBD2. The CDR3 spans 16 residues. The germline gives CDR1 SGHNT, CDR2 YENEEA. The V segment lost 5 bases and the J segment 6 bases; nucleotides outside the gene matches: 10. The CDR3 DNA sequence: TGTGCCAGCAGCCCCGTAGCGGGAGCCTCCCCCGGGGAGCTGTTTTTT. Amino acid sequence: CASSPVAGASPGELFF.